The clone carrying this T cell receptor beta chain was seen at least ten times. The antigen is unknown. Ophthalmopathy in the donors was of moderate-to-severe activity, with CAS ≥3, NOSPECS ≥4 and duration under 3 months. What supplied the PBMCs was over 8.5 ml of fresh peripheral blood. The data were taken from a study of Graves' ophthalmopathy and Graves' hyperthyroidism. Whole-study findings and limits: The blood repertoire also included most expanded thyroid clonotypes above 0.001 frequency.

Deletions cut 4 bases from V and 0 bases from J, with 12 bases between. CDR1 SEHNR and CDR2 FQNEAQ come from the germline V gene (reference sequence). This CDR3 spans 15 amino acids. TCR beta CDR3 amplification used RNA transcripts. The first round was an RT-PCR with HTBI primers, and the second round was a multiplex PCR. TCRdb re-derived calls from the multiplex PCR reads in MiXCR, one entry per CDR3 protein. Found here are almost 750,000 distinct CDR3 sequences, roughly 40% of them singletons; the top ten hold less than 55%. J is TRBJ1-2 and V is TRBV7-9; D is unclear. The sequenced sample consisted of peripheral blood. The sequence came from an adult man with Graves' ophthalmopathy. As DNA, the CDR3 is TGTGCCAGCAGCTCAGTCGGATTTACTAACTATGGCTACACCTTC. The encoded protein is CASSSVGFTNYGYTF.